These 23 T cell receptor beta chains came from one sample sequenced in a study of shared clonotypes between healthy human individuals. The protocol was immunoSEQ multiplex PCR, while the TCRdb copy is restricted to in-frame clones and leaves out a portion. The sample has about 1.5 million clones, approximately 98% seen once; the top ten hold around 0.45%. Sample: naive CD4+ T cells sorted from blood. Subset: CD45RA+ positively selected. These TCRs come from a young man in good health.

V gene TRBV2 combines with J gene TRBJ2-7; possibly TRBD1 for D (5 bases). The length of the CDR3 is 12 residues. The germline V gene encodes CDR1 SNHLY and CDR2 FYNNEI. Between the trimmed V and J ends, which lost 6 bases and 3 bases, there was a span of 9 bases. DNA for the CDR3: TGTGCCAGCAGGACAGACCTCTACGAGCAGTACTTC. Translation gives CASRTDLYEQYF.

This chain joins TRBV25-1 and TRBJ2-1, with D possibly TRBD2 on 5 matching bases. Germline V gene data show CDR1 as MGHDK and CDR2 as SYGVNS. Deletions cut 3 bases from V and 5 bases from J, with 11 bases between. This CDR3 has 14 amino acids. CDR3 sequence reads: CASSDPGIHNEQFF. The DNA of the CDR3 is TGTGCCAGCAGTGACCCCGGGATTCACAATGAGCAGTTCTTC.

The rearrangement uses TRBV2 and TRBJ2-6, with D unresolved. CDR1 and CDR2 from the germline V gene are SNHLY and FYNNEI. The CDR3 loop spans 14 amino acids. Trimming shortened V by 3 bases and J by 0 bases, and 3 bases separated the two germline ends. The CDR3 region is CASSDISGANVLTF. The CDR3 nucleotides are TGTGCCAGCAGTGATATCTCTGGGGCCAACGTCCTGACTTTC.

This chain joins TRBV19 and TRBJ1-2; TRBD1 agrees at 8 bases. The CDR3 has 18 residues. Germline V CDR1 and CDR2: LNHDA, SQIVND (reference sequence). With V trimmed by 3 bases and J by 4 bases, 16 bases remained unmatched. The CDR3 is CASSIIGQGPKSLYGYTF. CDR3 sequence (DNA): TGTGCCAGTAGTATCATCGGACAGGGTCCGAAATCCCTCTATGGCTACACCTTC.

The V gene is TRBV5-1, the J gene TRBJ1-1; 7 bases line up with TRBD1. The CDR3 contains 18 residues. V trimming: 4 bases; J trimming: 1 base; junction bases outside the gene matches: 16. Germline CDR1 is SGHRS and CDR2 is YFSETQ. CDR3 nucleotide sequence: TGCGCCAGCAGCCGAAAAGGGACAGCTACTTCGCCGAACACTGAAGCTTTCTTT. It translates to CASSRKGTATSPNTEAFF.

The chain uses TRBV18 and TRBJ1-5, with 9 bases lining up with TRBD1. The CDR3 is 17 residues long. Trimming removed 3 bases from V and 7 bases from J; junction bases left unmatched: 13. Germline V gene sequence: CDR1 KGHSH, CDR2 LQKENI. CDR3 DNA sequence: TGTGCCAGCTCACCTGGGTGGACAGGGGACACGGGACAGCCCCAGCATTTT. Translation gives CASSPGWTGDTGQPQHF.

The table lists this clone with a count of one. The chain carries TRBV29-1 and TRBJ2-7; 9 bases are a match to TRBD2. Germline V gene data show CDR1 as SQVTM and CDR2 as ANQGSEA. This CDR3 has 14 amino acids. V lost 6 bases, J lost 7 bases, and 13 bases stayed unmatched. The CDR3 is CSVGLGGRAGEQYF. The DNA of the CDR3 is TGCAGCGTGGGTCTAGGCGGGAGGGCAGGGGAGCAGTACTTC.

A remark on this clone: The junction differs from germline at one of its ends, possibly a read error. The V and J genes are TRBV7-7 and TRBJ2-1; D is undetermined. Looked up from germline, CDR1 is SSHAT and CDR2 is FNYEAQ (reference sequence). This CDR3 has 15 amino acids. The DNA of the CDR3 is TGTGCTAGCAGCCAAGATCTGCTAGACAACAATGAGCAGTTCTTC. The encoded protein is CASSQDLLDNNEQFF.

In its sample, this clone was seen once. V and J are TRBV14 and TRBJ1-1; unclear D gene. This CDR3 comprises 16 residues. Germline V gene lookup returns CDR1 SGHDN and CDR2 FVKESK. Trimming took off 0 bases at V and 3 bases at J, with 14 bases between the two ends. Here the CDR3 DNA reads TGTGCCAGCAGCCAAGATCTATCAGATTTCGACACTGAAGCTTTCTTT. Translated, it gives CASSQDLSDFDTEAFF.

Points on this clone: At the DNA level, this CDR3 is encoded by other sequences in the same sample as well. The chain couples TRBV5-1 to TRBJ2-7; D is possibly TRBD2 (5 bases). The CDR3 has 13 amino acids. Germline CDR1 reads SGHRS; CDR2 reads YFSETQ. V was trimmed by 0 bases and J by 3 bases, leaving 7 bases between them. The CDR3 coding sequence is TGCGCCAGCAGCTTGGGCGGAGGCTACGAGCAGTACTTC. Protein sequence: CASSLGGGYEQYF.

The chain links TRBV7-2 to TRBJ2-3, with 9 bases identical to TRBD2. V lost 4 bases and J lost 2; bases outside the gene matches: 4. CDR1 is SGHTA, CDR2 FQGNSA, per germline. There are 15 residues in the CDR3. The CDR3 sequence is CASSSPSGITDTQYF. The CDR3 DNA sequence: TGTGCCAGCAGCTCGCCTAGCGGGATCACAGATACGCAGTATTTT.

The CDR3 loop is CATLGAGQETQYF. CDR3 nucleotide sequence: TGTGCCACCCTCGGGGCTGGGCAAGAGACCCAGTACTTC. The rearrangement joins TRBV10-3 to TRBJ2-5, with D perhaps assigned TRBD1 or TRBD2 (5 bases each). Germline lookup yields CDR1 ENHRY and CDR2 SYGVKD. The CDR3 has 13 amino acids. Trimming shortened V by 10 bases and J by 2 bases, and 14 bases separated the two germline ends.

The V and J genes are TRBV6-1 and TRBJ2-5, with D unclear. The V and J ends lost 8 bases and 10 bases respectively, with 17 bases between them. Germline V lookup: CDR1 MNHNS, CDR2 SASEGT. The length of the CDR3 is 12 residues. Here the CDR3 reads CASGRRVVVQYF. DNA for the CDR3: TGTGCCAGCGGTCGAAGGGTCGTTGTCCAGTACTTC.

The chain couples TRBV10-2 to TRBJ2-1; a possible D gene is TRBD2 (6 bases). There are 13 residues in the CDR3. Germline-derived CDR1 and CDR2 are WSHSY and SAAADI. Trimming removed 1 base from V and 6 bases from J, with 7 bases in between. As DNA, the CDR3 is TGCGCCAGCAGTGAGTTGACTAGCAATGAGCAGTTCTTC. Protein product: CASSELTSNEQFF.

The sample holds one count of this clone. The chain employs TRBV7-9 and TRBJ2-3; 10 nucleotides match TRBD2. V lost 8 bases, J lost 4 bases, and 6 bases stayed unmatched. The CDR3 length is 14 residues. From germline, CDR1 is SEHNR and CDR2 FQNEAQ (reference sequence). For the CDR3, the DNA is TGTGCCAGCGCTAGCGGGAGTTTCCCAGATACGCAGTATTTT. Protein sequence: CASASGSFPDTQYF.

V usage is TRBV2 and J usage is TRBJ2-7; D perhaps matches TRBD1 (6 bases). Germline-derived CDR1 and CDR2 are SNHLY and FYNNEI. V was cut by 4 bases and J by 9 bases, with 13 bases left in between. The CDR3 is 12 amino acids. CDR3 in amino acids: CASSASTGRQYF. DNA for the CDR3: TGTGCCAGCAGTGCCAGCACAGGGCGGCAGTACTTC.

The rearrangement links TRBV2 to TRBJ2-3; tentatively, D is TRBD2 (6 bases). Germline CDR1 is SNHLY and CDR2 is FYNNEI. The CDR3 has 13 amino acids. V was shortened by 6 bases and J by 5 bases, with 12 bases between the two germline ends. This chain's CDR3 is CASSRELIDTQYF. The CDR3 nucleotides are TGTGCCAGCAGCCGGGAGTTAATAGATACGCAGTATTTT.

The chain employs TRBV7-8 and TRBJ2-7, with 7 positions matching TRBD2. The CDR3 totals 12 residues. V was pared by 4 bases and J by 7 bases, with 4 bases of the junction left unmatched. Germline lookup yields CDR1 SGHVS and CDR2 FQNEAQ. The CDR3 sequence: CASSSGGREQYF. CDR3 coding DNA: TGTGCCAGCAGCTCGGGAGGTAGGGAGCAGTACTTC.

V and J are TRBV25-1 and TRBJ2-3; maybe TRBD1 (6 bases). Germline CDR1 reads MGHDK; CDR2 reads SYGVNS. Trimming left V 3 bases short and J 0 bases short, with 13 bases between. The CDR3 runs to 16 residues. The CDR3 DNA reads TGTGCCAGCAGTGACACACAGGGCTCTAGCACAGATACGCAGTATTTT. As protein: CASSDTQGSSTDTQYF.

J is TRBJ2-2 and V is TRBV19, with 12 bases matching TRBD2. The CDR3 consists of 18 residues. Germline values: CDR1 LNHDA, CDR2 SQIVND (reference sequence). Losses at the gene ends were 2 bases for V and 0 bases for J; bases not matched to a gene: 4. CDR3 residues: CASSILAGGRPNTGELFF. The CDR3 DNA reads as TGTGCCAGTAGTATACTAGCGGGAGGGAGACCGAACACCGGGGAGCTGTTTTTT.

The chain links TRBV5-1 to TRBJ2-7; D is unresolved. V gave up 5 bases and J gave up 2 bases, with 14 bases separating them. CDR1 SGHRS and CDR2 YFSETQ come from the germline V gene. The CDR3 is 14 amino acids. CDR3 sequence (DNA): TGCGCCAGCAGTTCCGGAACCGTCGCCTACGAGCAGTACTTC. Amino acids: CASSSGTVAYEQYF.

This chain connects TRBV5-1 to TRBJ1-5; D uncertain. The CDR3 contains 14 residues. The V and J ends lost 0 bases and 3 bases respectively, with 7 bases between them. CDR1 and CDR2 from the germline V gene are SGHRS and YFSETQ. CDR3 sequence (DNA): TGCGCCAGCAGCTTGGGACTAAACAATCAGCCCCAGCATTTT. Its protein product is CASSLGLNNQPQHF.

The rearrangement joins TRBV13 to TRBJ2-1; D might be TRBD1 (5 bases). This CDR3 region has 14 residues. V lost 4 bases to trimming and J lost 6 bases, with 13 bases between them. Germline CDR1 PRHDT, CDR2 FYEKMQ (reference sequence). CDR3 DNA: TGTGCCAGCAGCTCACCCGACAGACGCAATGAGCAGTTCTTC. This encodes CASSSPDRRNEQFF.